The 4 T cell receptor beta chains given below trace back to one sample, sequenced in a study of yellow fever vaccine responses in identical twins. TCRdb re-analysed the RT-PCR reads in MiXCR, keeping a single row per CDR3 protein. In the table there are about 10,000 distinct CDR3 sequences, roughly 85% of which are singletons. The sample in question was T cells from blood (PBMCs), unsorted or a sorted subset (not recorded which), obtained before or after yellow fever vaccination (not recorded which). The receptors were gathered from a young woman who received the yellow fever vaccine.

The rearrangement joins TRBV5-1 to TRBJ1-5, with unresolved D. Trimming removed 4 bases from V and 7 bases from J, with 12 bases in between. The CDR3 runs to 13 residues. The V gene's germline CDR1 is SGHRS and CDR2 YFSETQ. The DNA for the CDR3 is TGCGCCAGCAGCCCCGCCGGAGCCCAGCCCCAGCATTTT. Residues: CASSPAGAQPQHF.

The rearrangement links TRBV7-9 to TRBJ2-1, with 11 bases matching TRBD1. The J segment lost 8 bases and the V segment lost 4 bases, leaving 4 bases of the junction unmatched. There are 14 residues in the CDR3. Germline V CDR1 and CDR2: SEHNR, FQNEAQ (reference sequence). The CDR3 DNA reads TGTGCCAGCAGCTCGGGACAGGGGGTCGATGAGCAGTTCTTC. Residues: CASSSGQGVDEQFF.

This chain uses TRBV2 with TRBJ2-7, with 7 bases identical to TRBD1. Germline V gene lookup returns CDR1 SNHLY and CDR2 FYNNEI. The CDR3 runs to 12 residues. V was pared by 11 bases and J by 0 bases, with 4 bases of the junction left unmatched. The DNA of the CDR3 is TGTGCCGCCCGGGACAGCTCCTACGAGCAGTACGTC. Encoded protein: CAARDSSYEQYV.

The J gene is TRBJ2-7, the V gene TRBV27; possibly TRBD1 or TRBD2 for D (5 bases each). The germline V gene has CDR1 MNHEY and CDR2 SMNVEV (reference sequence). This CDR3 region has 15 residues. The V and J ends lost 5 bases and 6 bases respectively, with 20 bases between them. CDR3 in DNA: TGTGCCAGCAGTAGCGGCAGGGAGTTGTCGGGCGAGCAGTACTTC. Residues: CASSSGRELSGEQYF.